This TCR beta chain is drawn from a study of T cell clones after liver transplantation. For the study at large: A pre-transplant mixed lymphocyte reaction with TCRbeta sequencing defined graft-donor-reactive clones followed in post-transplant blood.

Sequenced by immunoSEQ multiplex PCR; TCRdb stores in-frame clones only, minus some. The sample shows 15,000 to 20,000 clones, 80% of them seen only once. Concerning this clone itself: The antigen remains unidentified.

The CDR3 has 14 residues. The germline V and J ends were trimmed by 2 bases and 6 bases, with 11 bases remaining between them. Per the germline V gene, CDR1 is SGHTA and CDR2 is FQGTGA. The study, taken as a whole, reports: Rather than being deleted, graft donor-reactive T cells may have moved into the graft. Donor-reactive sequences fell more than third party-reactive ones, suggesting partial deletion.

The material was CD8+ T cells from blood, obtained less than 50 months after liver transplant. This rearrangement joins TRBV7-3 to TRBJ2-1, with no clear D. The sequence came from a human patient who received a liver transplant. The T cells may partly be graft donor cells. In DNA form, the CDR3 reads TGTGCCAGCAGCTTAGGCCGGTACGGCAATGAGCAGTTCTTC. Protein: CASSLGRYGNEQFF.